This paragraph covers one T cell receptor (beta chain) sequence. This clone was detected a few times. No cognate antigen has been identified for it. No base quality information exists; no much larger clone differs at one position. From cysteine to phenylalanine, the CDR3 is 19 amino acids long. Only the CDR3 region is kept as DNA, spanning 57 bases read in frame from base 1. V is cut back by 1 base and J by 4 bases, with 17 bases in the junction unmatched. The germline V gene gives CDR1 as KGHSH and CDR2 as LQKENI. These data are taken from a study of vaccination effects on CD4 cells after COVID-19 (dated by TCRdb to 2022 to 2024). The study in broad terms: Samples were taken from three convalescent patients early (day +14) and late (day +241, +227, +161 respectively) after vaccination. A total of nine to ten COVID-19 convalescent patients and a few SARS-CoV-2-naive healthy vaccine recipients were included in the full study. Cultures from other donors in the study were sequenced using the Oncomine TCR Beta short-read assay on an Illumina iSeq 100. The study compared SARS-CoV-2 spike-specific CD4+ TCR repertoires before and after mRNA vaccination in COVID-19 convalescent patients and infection-naive vaccine recipients. Post-vaccine samples across the study were collected a median of 72 days after the second dose, with a range of 14 to 241. Here is what the overall study found, with its caveats: At late post-vaccination timepoints, both infection-induced and vaccine-induced clones showed marked clonal contraction, consistent with waning T cell responses. For convalescent patients, new clones induced by the vaccine made up most of the post-vaccine spike-reactive repertoire, and these new clones were largely distinct from the clones induced by infection. Limitations of the study were the small number of convalescent patients and the absence of early post-infection timepoints.

The library was generated by the immunoSEQ multiplex PCR assay. DNA from the cultured and isolated CD4+ T cells underwent TCR beta CDR3 sequencing. In the paper's pipeline: Non-productive TCR sequences were removed and reads were trimmed to the CDR3 region, keeping CDR3s of at least 7 amino acids. Antigen-specific clonotypes were identified with the MANAFEST web app by comparing expansion in peptide wells against reference cultures. For clones to be considered positive, expansion at FDR<0.05 versus reference and all other wells, an odds ratio above 5, and a frequency above 0.1% in two replicate wells were required. Cross-reactive clonotypes were defined as significantly expanded in SARS-CoV-2 spike wells and in at least one common cold coronavirus spike condition. CDR3 similarity was assessed by Levenshtein distance using the stringdist R package, and unrooted trees were constructed with ape in R 3.6.1. TCRdb mirrors the immuneACCESS table, restricted to in-frame sequences. Some clones are absent from its copies; in checked studies, under half trace to an unresolved V gene, and the reason for the others is unknown. V and J calls and clone size follow that table, whereas D and trimming were derived from the DNA. The sample table lists 17,000 or so clones, around 70% of them with a count of one. Jointly, the top ten make up 20% to 25% of the sample.

In the ViraFEST assay, PBMC were stimulated with viral peptide pools, and TCR sequencing was then used to find antigen-specific CD4+ T cell clonotypes based on their expansion. After around eleven days of culture, CD4+ T cells were isolated with the EasySep CD4+ T cell isolation kit. PCR-confirmed SARS-CoV-2 infection had occurred in convalescent patients between March and December 2020, before the Alpha, Beta and Delta variants emerged in the United States. Two doses of either the BNT162b2 or the mRNA-1273 mRNA SARS-CoV-2 vaccine were administered to participants. Each well held 2 million to 2.5 million PBMC cultured in IMDM containing around 5% human AB serum, 8.5 to 10 IU/ml IL-2 and gentamicin, along with approximately 10 ug/ml peptides. Half of the culture medium was replaced with fresh IL-2-containing medium on days 3 and 7. Unless noted otherwise, every peptide stimulation condition was cultured in triplicate wells. Using Ficoll-Paque Plus gradient centrifugation, PBMC were separated from whole blood and then either used fresh or cryopreserved at -140C. The spike proteins of SARS-CoV-2 and of the common cold coronaviruses HCoV-NL63, HCoV-OC43 and HCoV-229E were spanned by overlapping peptide pools. Genomic DNA was extracted from cultured CD4+ T cells with the QIAamp micro DNA kit.

This chain is built from TRBV18 and TRBJ2-7; a stretch of 9 junction bases matches TRBD2. The sequence was obtained from a human donor who had a prior SARS-CoV-2 infection. The sample consisted of CD4+ T cells from PBMCs cultured with SARS-CoV-2 spike peptides, taken after COVID-19 vaccination. What the cell subset or site label conveys for this sample: SARS-CoV-2 spike overlapping peptide pool stimulation. The CDR3 region: CASSPLVVAASGDLYEQYF. In nucleotides, the sequence is TGTGCCAGCTCACCACTGGTGGTCGCGGCTAGCGGGGATCTTTACGAGCAGTACTTC.